The 26 T cell receptor beta chains in this list originate from one sample, sequenced in a study of blood T cell repertoires in COVID-19. Generated by immunoSEQ multiplex PCR, the TCRdb table keeps only in-frame clones and is missing some. The repertoire has around 430,000 clones, just under 90% of them found once; the top ten carry about 9.4%. The source material was PBMCs or T cells enriched from blood (not recorded which). These receptors were taken from a woman aged 50 to 60 who had recovered from COVID-19.

The rearrangement uses TRBV6-1 and TRBJ2-6; unclear D gene. The germline V gene encodes CDR1 MNHNS and CDR2 SASEGT. The CDR3 covers 15 residues. The ends were cut back, 3 bases at V and 0 bases at J, with 6 bases in the middle. The CDR3 protein is CASSDPFSGANVLTF. In DNA, the CDR3 is TGTGCCAGCAGTGACCCGTTCTCTGGGGCCAACGTCCTGACTTTC.

A remark on this clone: A junction end diverges from the germline sequence, so it may reflect a read error. The genes are TRBV7-7 and TRBJ2-5; a possible D gene is TRBD2 (8 bases). The CDR3 covers 16 residues. Germline V gene sequence: CDR1 SSHAT, CDR2 FNYEAQ (reference sequence). CDR3 in amino acids: CASSLGVAGTAGTQYF. Here the CDR3 DNA reads TGTGCTAGCAGCTTGGGGGTAGCGGGGACAGCGGGGACCCAGTACTTC.

This clone has a single count. The gene calls are TRBV10-1 and TRBJ1-4; 9 bases map to TRBD1. J was trimmed by 11 bases and V by 6 bases; bases with no gene match: 4. The germline V gene has CDR1 WNHNN and CDR2 SYGVQD (reference sequence). CDR3 length: 12 residues. The CDR3 loop is CASRTGGGKLFF. The CDR3 DNA is TGCGCCAGCAGGACAGGGGGTGGGAAACTGTTTTTT.

This clone was seen only once. The J gene is TRBJ2-7, the V gene TRBV4-2; D might be TRBD2 (7 bases). CDR1 and CDR2 from the germline V gene are LGHNA and YNFKEQ. V lost 4 bases to trimming and J lost 4 bases, with 29 bases between them. CDR3 length: 19 amino acids. The CDR3 loop reads CASSLFGGQGYGSTYEQYF. In DNA form, the CDR3 reads TGTGCCAGCAGCCTTTTCGGGGGGCAGGGGTACGGGTCCACGTACGAGCAGTACTTC.

CDR3 coding DNA: TGTGCCAGCAGTTTAAAATGGCTTCCCTCCTACGAGCAGTACTTC. Translation gives CASSLKWLPSYEQYF. The chain joins TRBV28 to TRBJ2-7; D remains unclear. CDR3 length: 15 residues. V dropped 2 bases and J dropped 0 bases, with 11 bases sitting between them. Germline CDR1 and CDR2: MDHEN and SYDVKM.

CDR3 region: CASSLGSGGIRGSPLHF. The CDR3 DNA is TGTGCCAGCAGTTTAGGGTCAGGGGGCATAAGGGGTTCACCCCTCCACTTT. The V call is TRBV28, the J call TRBJ1-6, with 8 positions matching TRBD1. There are 17 residues in the CDR3. Germline assignment: CDR1 MDHEN and CDR2 SYDVKM. V gave up 2 bases and J gave up 9 bases; unmatched junction bases: 12. Looking up the rest from reference TRBV28 and TRBJ1-6 gives the full variable domain: DVKVTQSSRYLVKRTGEKVFLECVQDMDHENMFWYRQDPGLGLRLIYFSYDVKMKEKGDIPEGYSVSREKKERFSLILESASTNQTSMYLCASSLGSGGIRGSPLHFGNGTRLTVT.

As DNA, the CDR3 is TGTGCTAGTGTCACCCAGGGAAGCAATCAGCCCCAGCATTTT. Translation gives CASVTQGSNQPQHF. The rearrangement joins TRBV12-5 to TRBJ1-5, with D possibly TRBD1 on 5 matching bases. V was trimmed by 7 bases and J by 1 base, leaving 11 bases between them. Germline CDR1 LGHNT, CDR2 FRNRAP. The CDR3 has 14 amino acids. Combining the CDR3 with reference TRBV12-5 and TRBJ1-5 gives the whole variable domain DARVTQTPRHKVTEMGQEVTMRCQPILGHNTVFWYRQTMMQGLELLAYFRNRAPLDDSGMPKDRFSAEMPDATLATLKIQPSEPRDSAVYFCASVTQGSNQPQHFGDGTRLSIL.

The genes are TRBV18 and TRBJ1-1, with D perhaps matching TRBD1 (5 bases). Germline CDR1 and CDR2: KGHSH and LQKENI. Deletions cut 3 bases from V and 6 bases from J, with 11 bases between. The CDR3 totals 13 residues. The CDR3 loop is CASSPGTVAEAFF. The CDR3 bases are TGTGCCAGCTCACCCGGGACTGTAGCTGAAGCTTTCTTT.

The chain carries TRBV9 and TRBJ2-7, with a possible D match to TRBD1 (6 bases). CDR1 is SGDLS and CDR2 is YYNGEE in the germline V gene. Deletions cut 0 bases from V and 5 bases from J, with 18 bases between. CDR3 size: 16 residues. CDR3 nucleotides: TGTGCCAGCAGCGTAGGAGTTACAGGGAAAGCCAACGAGCAGTACTTC. As protein: CASSVGVTGKANEQYF.

V is TRBV21-1 and J is TRBJ1-6; the table's D gene call, TRBD1, was not cross checked with the DNA. TRBV21-1 is tagged as a pseudogene. CDR3 size: 16 residues. The chain's CDR3 is CASRPGHLPMHSPLHF. The CDR3 coding sequence is TGTGCCAGCAGACCGGGACACCTCCCGATGCATTCACCCCTCCACTTT.

The rearrangement links TRBV2 to TRBJ2-7; perhaps TRBD1 as D (5 bases). Germline CDR1 SNHLY, CDR2 FYNNEI. V lost 4 bases to trimming and J lost 2 bases, with 12 bases between them. The CDR3 covers 14 residues. CDR3 region: CASSVGAYPYEQYF. CDR3 sequence (DNA): TGTGCCAGCAGTGTAGGGGCTTATCCCTACGAGCAGTACTTC.

The V and J genes are TRBV25-1 and TRBJ2-3; TRBD1 is a possible D gene (5 bases). Germline CDR1 reads MGHDK; CDR2 reads SYGVNS. The germline V and J ends were trimmed by 1 base and 0 bases, with 8 bases remaining between them. This CDR3 contains 15 residues. The CDR3 DNA sequence: TGTGCCAGCAGTGAATGGGGCGGAAGCACAGATACGCAGTATTTT. Amino acid sequence: CASSEWGGSTDTQYF. Using reference TRBV25-1 and TRBJ2-3 for the parts outside the CDR3, the full variable domain is EADIYQTPRYLVIGTGKKITLECSQTMGHDKMYWYQQDPGMELHLIHYSYGVNSTEKGDLSSESTVSRIRTEHFPLTLESARPSHTSQYLCASSEWGGSTDTQYFGPGTRLTVL.

The chain joins TRBV27 to TRBJ1-6, with D possibly being TRBD1 (5 bases). This CDR3 region has 16 residues. V lost 8 bases and J 11 bases, leaving 25 bases between the germline ends. Germline CDR1 MNHEY, CDR2 SMNVEV (reference sequence). The CDR3 region is CASQPIGGAGMTPLHF. CDR3 nucleotides: TGTGCCAGCCAACCAATTGGCGGGGCGGGGATGACACCCCTCCACTTT.

This clone came up a few times. The V and J genes are TRBV5-1 and TRBJ1-1; 8 positions agree with TRBD1. CDR1 and CDR2 (germline): SGHRS, YFSETQ. Trimming took 4 bases from V and 1 from J; bases not matched to a gene: 6. The CDR3 extends over 15 amino acids. Written as DNA, the CDR3 is TGCGCCAGCAGCCTAACGGACAGGGCGAACACTGAAGCTTTCTTT. It encodes CASSLTDRANTEAFF.

V is TRBV6-1 and J is TRBJ2-3; 7 bases fit TRBD2. The CDR3 loop spans 15 amino acids. V lost 2 bases to trimming and J lost 5 bases; unmatched junction nucleotides: 7. Germline assignment: CDR1 MNHNS and CDR2 SASEGT. The CDR3 reads CASSELSGGKDTQYF. In nucleotides, the CDR3 is TGTGCCAGCAGTGAATTGTCCGGGGGGAAAGATACGCAGTATTTT.

The V and J genes are TRBV6-5 and TRBJ1-5; D not resolved. Germline lookup yields CDR1 MNHEY and CDR2 SVGAGI. The CDR3 runs to 14 residues. Trimming shortened V by 6 bases and J by 0 bases, and 9 bases separated the two germline ends. The CDR3 reads CASRADHSNQPQHF. The CDR3 coding sequence is TGTGCCAGCAGGGCGGATCATAGCAATCAGCCCCAGCATTTT.

The chain joins TRBV10-3 to TRBJ1-2, with D perhaps matching TRBD1 (5 bases). The CDR3 consists of 14 residues. Germline CDR1 and CDR2: ENHRY and SYGVKD. Deletions cut 2 bases from V and 4 bases from J, with 11 bases between. DNA of the CDR3: TGTGCCATCAGTGAGACGGGCAGGGTCTATGGCTACACCTTC. Protein: CAISETGRVYGYTF.

This clone was counted between two and nine times. This is likely a read error, given that the CDR3 carries no conserved phenylalanine or tryptophan at its end. The limits of the CDR3 on the DNA are not certain, so only TCRdb's listed CDR3 is given. V gene TRBV12-3 or TRBV12-4 combines with J gene TRBJ2-7; the D call in the table, TRBD1, was not verified against the DNA. The CDR3 adds up to 9 amino acids, both ends counted. CDR3 residues: CASSFSRGR.

This chain connects TRBV29-1 to TRBJ1-1, with D maybe TRBD1 (5 bases). Between the trimmed V and J ends, which lost 7 bases and 1 base, there was a span of 10 bases. The germline V gene encodes CDR1 SQVTM and CDR2 ANQGSEA. The CDR3 sequence is 12 residues long. The CDR3 coding sequence is TGCAGCGCGGGACGGTCGAACACTGAAGCTTTCTTT. Translation gives CSAGRSNTEAFF.

The CDR3, as DNA: TGTGCCAGCAGCTTAGCGCTCGGGACAGGGGAACGCTATGGCTACACCTTC. It yields the protein CASSLALGTGERYGYTF. The V gene is TRBV7-2, the J gene TRBJ1-2, with 10 bases fitting TRBD1. The V gene end was trimmed by 0 bases and the J gene end by 4 bases; junction bases not matched to a gene: 8. This CDR3 is built from 17 residues. Germline values: CDR1 SGHTA, CDR2 FQGNSA. The variable domain in full, with the rest retrieved from reference TRBV7-2 and TRBJ1-2, is GAGVSQSPSNKVTEKGKDVELRCDPISGHTALYWYRQSLGQGLEFLIYFQGNSAPDKSGLPSDRFSAERTGGSVSTLTIQRTQQEDSAVYLCASSLALGTGERYGYTFGSGTRLTVV.

CDR3 sequence reads: CASSSRQGNEQFF. The CDR3 nucleotides read TGTGCCAGCAGCTCACGACAGGGGAATGAGCAGTTCTTC. V is TRBV11-3 and J is TRBJ2-1; 8 bases match TRBD1. Germline values: CDR1 SGHNT, CDR2 YENEEA. The CDR3 spans 13 residues. V was clipped by 4 bases and J by 7 bases; unmatched bases: 3. Full variable domain (rest looked up from reference TRBV11-3 and TRBJ2-1): EAGVVQSPRYKIIEKKQPVAFWCNPISGHNTLYWYLQNLGQGPELLIRYENEEAVDDSQLPKDRFSAERLKGVDSTLKIQPAELGDSAVYLCASSSRQGNEQFFGPGTRLTVL.

The chain employs TRBV3-1 (or the pseudogene TRBV3-2) and TRBJ1-6; D gene unclear. V lost 1 base and J 0 bases, leaving 10 bases between the germline ends. Per the germline V gene, CDR1 is LGHDT and CDR2 is YNNKEL (reference sequence). CDR3 length: 17 residues. CDR3 residues: CASSQGEASSYNSPLHF. The DNA for the CDR3 is TGTGCCAGCAGCCAAGGGGAGGCGAGCTCCTATAATTCACCCCTCCACTTT.

This clone was observed a handful of times. V and J are TRBV30 and TRBJ1-2, with TRBD1 as a possible D gene (6 bases). CDR3 length: 15 amino acids. CDR1 is GTSNPN and CDR2 is SVGIG in the germline V gene (reference sequence). The V end was cut by 4 bases, the J end by 7 bases, with 22 bases between. CDR3 in DNA: TGTGCCTGGACCCAAGGGGGGGCCGGGATGAGTGGCTACACCTTC. Its protein is CAWTQGGAGMSGYTF.

This rearrangement joins TRBV19 to TRBJ1-1; D is perhaps TRBD1 (6 bases). The CDR3 is 15 amino acids. Trimming took 4 bases from V and 1 from J, leaving 13 bases between them. CDR1 is LNHDA and CDR2 is SQIVND in the germline V gene (reference sequence). This CDR3 is CASSTYRVTNTEAFF. The CDR3 nucleotides are TGTGCCAGTAGTACCTACAGGGTTACGAACACTGAAGCTTTCTTT.

This chain joins TRBV20-1 and TRBJ1-1; no reliable D call. With 3 bases removed from V and 1 base from J, the gap between germline ends came to 6 bases. Germline-derived CDR1 and CDR2 are DFQATT and SNEGSKA (reference sequence). The CDR3 is 12 residues long. CDR3 in amino acids: CSASPQNTEAFF. CDR3 bases: TGCAGTGCTAGTCCACAGAACACTGAAGCTTTCTTT.

This chain joins TRBV27 and TRBJ1-1; the match to TRBD1 covers 7 bases. The length of the CDR3 is 13 residues. The V and J ends lost 6 bases and 5 bases, in that order; junction bases with no gene match: 6. Germline CDR1 reads MNHEY; CDR2 reads SMNVEV (reference sequence). The CDR3 DNA is TGTGCCAGCAGCAAGACAGGGAGGACTGAAGCTTTCTTT. As protein: CASSKTGRTEAFF.